The text below deals with one T cell receptor (beta chain). The sample belongs to a study of long-term antiretroviral therapy in people with HIV. The assay used was immunoSEQ (version v3.0), run at survey level. The data were produced by immunoSEQ multiplex PCR, yet TCRdb's version contains in-frame clones alone and is incomplete. Of 15,000 to 20,000 clones listed, roughly 79% are singletons. The CDR3 spans 11 residues. CDR1 and CDR2 from the germline V gene are DFQATT and SNEGSKA (reference sequence). V shed 8 bases and J shed 3 bases, with 10 bases lying between them. United States facilities provided treatment to all participants with HIV.

The chain joins TRBV20-1 to TRBJ1-1; no firm D call. The receptor's source is a man in his fifties with HIV. The sample in question was unsorted PBMCs, obtained 2.2 years after starting antiretroviral therapy. CDR3 coding DNA: TGCAGTCTCCCCATGTACACTGAAGCTTTCTTT. Its translation is CSLPMYTEAFF.